The rows below give T cell receptor beta chains drawn from one sample of a study of blood T cell repertoires in COVID-19. Here immunoSEQ multiplex PCR was the method, and the copy in TCRdb shows in-frame clones only, minus some. The table records about 180,000 clones, under 85% of them present only once. The sample was peripheral blood. These receptors were taken from a human donor in a cohort sampled during active COVID-19. CDR3s include the opening cysteine and the closing phenylalanine or tryptophan. A D gene is named only where the DNA matches it firmly. Clone sizes are given selectively: once, few, many, or a class where the clone is expanded.

v_gene	abundance	d_gene	len	j_gene	CDR3nt	CDR3aa
TRBV9	NA	TRBD1	15	TRBJ1-2	TGTGCCAGCAGCGTGGACAGGGAGAGTAGCTATGGCTACACCTTC	CASSVDRESSYGYTF
TRBV11-2	NA	NA	13	TRBJ2-5	TGTGCCAGCAGCGCAAGGACAGTAGAGACCCAGTACTTC	CASSARTVETQYF
TRBV19	few	TRBD2	15	TRBJ2-1	TGTGCCAGTAGTATATCGTCGGGGGGGCACAATGAGCAGTTCTTC	CASSISSGGHNEQFF
TRBV10-2	NA	NA	12	TRBJ1-2	TGCGCCAGTACTCAGGGAAGCTATGGCTACACCTTC	CASTQGSYGYTF
TRBV7-2	NA	NA	14	TRBJ1-4	TGTGCCAGCAGCTTAGCCAGGGGCGGTGAAAAACTGTTTTTT	CASSLARGGEKLFF
TRBV5-8	NA	TRBD1	15	TRBJ1-4	TGTGCCAGCAGCTTGGAGACAGGGTCTAATGAAAAACTGTTTTTT	CASSLETGSNEKLFF
TRBV10-3	NA	TRBD1	14	TRBJ2-7	TGTGCCATCAGCAATTCGGGACAGGGGGTCGAGCAGTACTTC	CAISNSGQGVEQYF
TRBV9	NA	NA	14	TRBJ2-3	TGTGCCAGCAGCGTAGACTACACCCCTCATACGCAGTATTTT	CASSVDYTPHTQYF
TRBV5-3	NA	NA	13	TRBJ2-7	TGTGCCAGAAGCTGGATCAACAGGGCCGAGCAGTACTTC	CARSWINRAEQYF
TRBV6-5	NA	TRBD2	14	TRBJ2-1	TGTGCCAGCATGGCTAGCGGGGGGGCTTTTGAGCAGTTCTTC	CASMASGGAFEQFF
TRBV5-6	NA	NA	16	TRBJ2-1	TGTGCCAGCAGCTCTGAACAGGGTCGATCCTACAATGAGCAGTTCTTC	CASSSEQGRSYNEQFF
TRBV7-2	NA	NA	14	TRBJ1-3	TGTGCCAGCAGCTTAGACAGGGCCGGAAACACCATATATTTT	CASSLDRAGNTIYF
TRBV3-1/TRBV3-2	NA	NA	15	TRBJ2-4	TGTGCCAGCAGCCAATTAGGCCTACAGGGTCACATTCAGTACTTC	CASSQLGLQGHIQYF
TRBV3-1/TRBV3-2	NA	NA	17	TRBJ1-4	TGTGCCAGCAGTCCGGAGGGGCACATTGGGGGAGGCGAAAAACTGTTTTTT	CASSPEGHIGGGEKLFF
TRBV2	NA	TRBD2	12	TRBJ2-7	TGTGCCAGGGGGAGGGGTACTTACGAGCAGTACTTC	CARGRGTYEQYF
TRBV12-5	once	NA	17	TRBJ2-7	TGTGCTAGTGGTTCGGGGTGGGGGGCCGCGGGGGCTCACGAGCAGTACTTC	CASGSGWGAAGAHEQYF
TRBV11-2	NA	NA	14	TRBJ2-1	TGTGCCAGCAGCTTCCAGGGGATCTACAATGAGCAGTTCTTC	CASSFQGIYNEQFF
TRBV29-1	NA	TRBD1	14	TRBJ1-1	TGCAGCGTTTCCGAGGGGGACAGGGGCACTGAAGCTTTCTTT	CSVSEGDRGTEAFF
TRBV2	few	TRBD1	14	TRBJ1-2	TGTGCCAGCAGTGATGACAGGGCCAACTATGGCTACACCTTC	CASSDDRANYGYTF
TRBV6-6	NA	TRBD2	15	TRBJ2-5	TGTGCCAGCAGTTACTGGGCGGGGGGCGAGGAGACCCAGTACTTC	CASSYWAGGEETQYF
TRBV9	NA	NA	15	TRBJ2-1	TGTGCCAGCAGCGTAGTGGCAGTCCCGTACAATGAGCAGTTCTTC	CASSVVAVPYNEQFF
TRBV5-1	NA	NA	16	TRBJ1-2	TGCGCCAGCAGCTTGGGGTACAATTCGAGGGACTATGGCTACACCTTC	CASSLGYNSRDYGYTF
TRBV25-1	NA	NA	14	TRBJ2-7	TGTGCCAGCAGTGAGACATCGGGAGTGAACGAGCAGTACTTC	CASSETSGVNEQYF
TRBV7-6	NA	TRBD1	18	TRBJ1-1	TGTGCCAGCAGAAGGCTCGCGGACAGGGATCCCATGAACACTGAAGCTTTCTTT	CASRRLADRDPMNTEAFF
TRBV6-6	NA	NA	13	TRBJ1-2	TGTGCCAGCAGTAATTCGAGGTCGGCTGGCTACACCTTC	CASSNSRSAGYTF
TRBV10-2	NA	TRBD1	16	TRBJ2-7	TGCGCCAGCAGTGAGTCCCGGACAGGACGGGGATACGAGCAGTACTTC	CASSESRTGRGYEQYF
TRBV19	NA	NA	17	TRBJ2-7	TGTGCCAGTAGTATTAATAATCAGGCAGCAAATACCTACGAGCAGTACTTC	CASSINNQAANTYEQYF
TRBV6-1	NA	NA	14	TRBJ2-5	TGTGCCAGCAGTGAAGCCGGTGTCGGGGAGACCCAGTACTTC	CASSEAGVGETQYF
TRBV19	once	NA	16	TRBJ2-1	TGTGCCAGTAGTATCGACCCCGCGGGGCCGCAGAGTGAGCAGTTCTTC	CASSIDPAGPQSEQFF
TRBV30	NA	TRBD2	15	TRBJ2-1	TGTGCCTGGAGTCACGGACTAGCGGGGATCAATGAGCAGTTCTTC	CAWSHGLAGINEQFF
TRBV2	NA	TRBD1	12	TRBJ2-1	TGTGCCAGCTTGGGCAGGGGGCAAGAGCAGTTCTTC	CASLGRGQEQFF
TRBV7-8	NA	NA	14	TRBJ2-1	TGTGCCAGCAGCGCTTCCCGGGCCTACAATGAGCAGTTCTTC	CASSASRAYNEQFF
TRBV7-7	NA	NA	14	TRBJ2-1	TGTGCTAGCAGCTTAGGTGTCGGGGAGGCTGAGCAGTTCTTC	CASSLGVGEAEQFF
TRBV5-4	NA	NA	17	TRBJ1-5	TGTGCCAGCAGCTTGGGTGGAGTGTTGGGAGACAATCAGCCCCAGCATTTT	CASSLGGVLGDNQPQHF
TRBV7-8	NA	NA	16	TRBJ2-7	TGTGCCAGCAGCTCTCACCTCCGGACACAGAGGCTCGAGCAGTACTTC	CASSSHLRTQRLEQYF
TRBV12-3/TRBV12-4	few	NA	13	TRBJ1-3	TGTGCCAGCAGTTTAAACAGGGCGAACACCATATATTTT	CASSLNRANTIYF
TRBV7-2	NA	NA	14	TRBJ2-5	TGTGCCAGCAGCTTAGACGGGACACGGGGGACCCAGTACTTC	CASSLDGTRGTQYF
TRBV9	NA	NA	15	TRBJ1-2	TGTGCCAGCAGCGTAAGCACAGGGACCCGCTATGGCTACACCTTC	CASSVSTGTRYGYTF
TRBV30	NA	NA	12	TRBJ2-1	TGTGCCTGGAGTGTACGTGACAGTGAGCAGTTCTTC	CAWSVRDSEQFF
TRBV6-1	NA	TRBD1	15	TRBJ1-2	TGTGCCAGCAGTGATCAGGGGGCGCGATCGTATGGCTACACCTTC	CASSDQGARSYGYTF
TRBV27	NA	NA	15	TRBJ2-7	TGTGCCAGCAGTTTCAGGGCAGGGGTGGGATACGAGCAGTACTTC	CASSFRAGVGYEQYF
TRBV27	NA	NA	19	TRBJ2-1	TGTGCCAGCAGTTTATCTAGCGTCGGATCGCCGAGCTCCTACAATGAGCAGTTCTTC	CASSLSSVGSPSSYNEQFF
TRBV7-2	NA	NA	15	TRBJ1-1	TGTGCCAGCAGCCTTTGGGCCGGGGAGGACACTGAAGCTTTCTTT	CASSLWAGEDTEAFF
TRBV18	NA	TRBD2	17	TRBJ2-1	TGTGCCAGCTCACGGGGGACTAGCGGGGCGCCGTCCAATGAGCAGTTCTTC	CASSRGTSGAPSNEQFF
TRBV12-3/TRBV12-4	NA	TRBD1	13	TRBJ1-1	TGTGCCAGCAGTTTAATAGGACAGGGGGAAGCTTTCTTT	CASSLIGQGEAFF
TRBV7-9	few	NA	15	TRBJ1-2	TGTGCCAGCAGTGCCCCCGGGGGACGGACCTATGGCTACACCTTC	CASSAPGGRTYGYTF
TRBV11-1	NA	TRBD1	15	TRBJ2-5	TGTGCCAGCAGCTCCGGACAGGGAGGATCGGAGACCCAGTACTTC	CASSSGQGGSETQYF
TRBV10-3	NA	TRBD2	16	TRBJ2-2	TGTGCCATCAGTGATAATAGCGGGGAGTTCACCGGGGAGCTGTTTTTT	CAISDNSGEFTGELFF
TRBV15	NA	NA	17	TRBJ1-5	TGTGCCACCAGCACAGGACAGTTGGAAGGTAGCAATCAGCCCCAGCATTTT	CATSTGQLEGSNQPQHF
TRBV29-1	NA	TRBD1	15	TRBJ2-5	TGCAGCGGACACTCAACCCGGGACAGGGGAGAGACCCAGTACTTC	CSGHSTRDRGETQYF
TRBV14	NA	TRBD1	12	TRBJ2-1	TGTGCCAGCAGCCTTTCGGGACAGGGTAGGTTCTTC	CASSLSGQGRFF
TRBV7-8	NA	NA	13	TRBJ1-4	TGTGCCAGCAGCTTGGGGCTGGCTGGAAAACTGTTTTTT	CASSLGLAGKLFF
TRBV13	NA	NA	15	TRBJ1-1	TGTGCCAGCAGCTTACCTACGGGGAGGAGGACTGAAGCTTTCTTT	CASSLPTGRRTEAFF
TRBV12-3/TRBV12-4	NA	TRBD1	13	TRBJ2-1	TGTGCCAGCACACGGACAGGGCGTTATGAGCAGTTCTTC	CASTRTGRYEQFF
TRBV4-1	NA	NA	15	TRBJ1-5	TGCGCCAGCAGCCAAGAAACAGGTCGCAATCAGCCCCAGCATTTT	CASSQETGRNQPQHF
TRBV6-5	NA	TRBD2	15	TRBJ2-1	TGTGCCAGCAGTAGGACTAGCGGGGGGTACAATGAGCAGTTCTTC	CASSRTSGGYNEQFF
TRBV7-2	NA	NA	12	TRBJ1-2	TGTGCCAGCAGCTTACGGGGGTATGGCTACACCTTC	CASSLRGYGYTF